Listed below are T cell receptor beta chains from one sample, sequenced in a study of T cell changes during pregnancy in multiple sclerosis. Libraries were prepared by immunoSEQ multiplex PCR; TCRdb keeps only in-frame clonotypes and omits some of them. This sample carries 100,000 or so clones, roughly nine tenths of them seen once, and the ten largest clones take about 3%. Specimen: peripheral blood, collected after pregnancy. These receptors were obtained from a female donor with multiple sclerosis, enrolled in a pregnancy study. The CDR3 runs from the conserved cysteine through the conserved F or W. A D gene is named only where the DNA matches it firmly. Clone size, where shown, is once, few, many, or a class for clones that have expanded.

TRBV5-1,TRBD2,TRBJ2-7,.,CASSYIPGTRYEQYF,TGCGCCAGCAGCTACATCCCCGGGACTAGATACGAGCAGTACTTC
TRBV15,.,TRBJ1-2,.,CATSTGRGRHGYTF,TGTGCCACCAGCACGGGCAGAGGGAGGCATGGCTACACCTTC
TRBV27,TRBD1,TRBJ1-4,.,CASPRGFEHANEKLFF,TGTGCCAGCCCCAGGGGGTTCGAGCACGCTAATGAAAAACTGTTTTTT
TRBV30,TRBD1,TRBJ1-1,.,CAWSLPTGGATEAFF,TGTGCCTGGAGTCTTCCTACAGGGGGGGCGACTGAAGCTTTCTTT
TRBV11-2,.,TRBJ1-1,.,CASSQKLNTEAFF,TGTGCCAGCAGTCAAAAATTGAACACTGAAGCTTTCTTT
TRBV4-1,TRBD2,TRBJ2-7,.,CASSQGIAGNYEQYF,TGCGCCAGCAGCCAAGGGATAGCGGGGAACTACGAGCAGTACTTC
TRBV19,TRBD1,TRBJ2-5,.,CASSTLQGQETQYF,TGTGCCAGTAGTACATTACAGGGGCAAGAGACCCAGTACTTC
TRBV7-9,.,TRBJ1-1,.,CASSLYNTEAFF,TGTGCCAGCAGCCTCTATAACACTGAAGCTTTCTTT
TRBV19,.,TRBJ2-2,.,CASSPGTSTGELFF,TGTGCCAGTAGTCCGGGGACTTCCACCGGGGAGCTGTTTTTT
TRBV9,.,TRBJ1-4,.,CASSGGYNEKLFF,TGTGCCAGCAGCGGAGGGTATAATGAAAAACTGTTTTTT
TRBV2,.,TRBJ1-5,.,CASSGDSNQPQHF,TGTGCCAGCAGTGGAGATAGCAATCAGCCCCAGCATTTT
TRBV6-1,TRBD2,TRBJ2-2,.,CAGPGGGVGELFF,TGTGCCGGGCCCGGGGGGGGAGTCGGGGAGCTGTTTTTT
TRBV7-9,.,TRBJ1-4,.,CAGGSENEKLFF,TGTGCCGGAGGGAGCGAAAATGAAAAACTGTTTTTT
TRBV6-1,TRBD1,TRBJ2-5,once,CASRQGFQETQYF,TGTGCCAGCCGACAGGGATTCCAAGAGACCCAGTACTTC
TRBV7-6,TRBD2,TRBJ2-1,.,CASSLVPPGGNEQFF,TGTGCCAGCAGCTTAGTCCCCCCGGGGGGGAATGAGCAGTTCTTC
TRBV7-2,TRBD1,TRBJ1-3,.,CASSSDRTGRFGSGNTIYF,TGTGCCAGCAGCTCAGATCGGACAGGGAGATTCGGGTCTGGAAACACCATATATTTT
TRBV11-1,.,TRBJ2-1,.,CASSSSSGYNEQFF,TGTGCCAGCAGCTCCTCCTCAGGCTACAATGAGCAGTTCTTC
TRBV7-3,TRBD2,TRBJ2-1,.,CASSLGSGGGYNEQFF,TGTGCCAGCAGCTTAGGCTCGGGGGGGGGATACAATGAGCAGTTCTTC
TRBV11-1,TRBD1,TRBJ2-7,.,CASSRGQSYEQYF,TGTGCCAGCAGTCGGGGACAGTCCTACGAGCAGTACTTC
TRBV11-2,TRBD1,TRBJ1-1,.,CASSPAVEDRRTTEAFF,TGTGCCAGCAGCCCAGCGGTTGAGGACAGGAGGACCACTGAAGCTTTCTTT
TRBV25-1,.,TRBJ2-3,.,CASSSPGKTGSDTQYF,TGTGCCAGCTCATCCCCAGGGAAAACGGGCTCAGATACGCAGTATTTT
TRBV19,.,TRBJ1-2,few,CASSIGSLSGGYTF,TGTGCCAGTAGTATCGGCAGCCTCTCGGGGGGCTACACCTTC
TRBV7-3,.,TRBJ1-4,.,CASSLGEVANEKLFF,TGTGCCAGCAGCTTAGGAGAAGTGGCTAATGAAAAACTGTTTTTT
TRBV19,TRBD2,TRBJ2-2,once,CASTLAGAAGELFF,TGTGCCAGTACCTTAGCGGGGGCTGCCGGGGAGCTGTTTTTT
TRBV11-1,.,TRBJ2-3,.,CASSLSGTDTQYF,TGTGCCAGCAGCTTATCAGGCACAGATACGCAGTATTTT
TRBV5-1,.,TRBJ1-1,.,CASTSGGPGTEAFF,TGCGCCAGCACCTCGGGGGGGCCGGGGACTGAAGCTTTCTTT
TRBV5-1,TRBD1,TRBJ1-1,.,CASSPRQGVNTEAFF,TGCGCCAGCAGCCCCCGACAGGGAGTGAACACTGAAGCTTTCTTT
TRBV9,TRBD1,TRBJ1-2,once,CASSLTRGIQGAGYGYTF,TGTGCCAGCAGCCTAACCCGAGGTATCCAGGGGGCCGGCTATGGCTACACCTTC
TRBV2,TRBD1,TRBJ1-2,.,CASSAARDRGNGYTF,TGTGCCAGCAGTGCAGCCCGGGACAGGGGTAACGGCTACACCTTC
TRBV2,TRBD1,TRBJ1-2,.,CASSGTGGRSGYTF,TGTGCCAGCAGTGGGACAGGGGGTAGGTCTGGCTACACCTTC
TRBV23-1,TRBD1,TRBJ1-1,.,CASNADRGNTEAFF,TGCGCCAGCAACGCGGACAGGGGGAACACTGAAGCTTTCTTT
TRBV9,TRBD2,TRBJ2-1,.,CASSVVGAGGPHEQFF,TGTGCCAGCAGCGTAGTCGGAGCGGGGGGGCCGCATGAGCAGTTCTTC
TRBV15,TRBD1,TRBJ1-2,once,CATSRDTDRGYGYTF,TGTGCCACCAGCAGAGATACCGACAGGGGATATGGCTACACCTTC
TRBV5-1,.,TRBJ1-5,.,CASSLAGSNQPQHF,TGCGCCAGCAGCTTGGCCGGTAGCAATCAGCCCCAGCATTTT
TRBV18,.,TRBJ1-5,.,CASSPVARYSNQPQHF,TGTGCCAGCTCACCTGTTGCCAGGTATAGCAATCAGCCCCAGCATTTT
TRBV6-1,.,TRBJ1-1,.,CASSDLRGGNTEAFF,TGTGCCAGCAGTGACCTCAGGGGTGGGAACACTGAAGCTTTCTTT
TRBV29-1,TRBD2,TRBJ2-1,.,CSVRQRLAAYNEQFF,TGCAGCGTCCGTCAACGCCTAGCGGCTTACAATGAGCAGTTCTTC
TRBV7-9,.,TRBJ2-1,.,CASSSIFSYNEQFF,TGTGCCAGCAGTAGTATTTTTTCCTACAATGAGCAGTTCTTC
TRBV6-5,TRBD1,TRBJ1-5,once,CASRTGTGLQPQHF,TGTGCCAGCAGGACCGGGACAGGGCTTCAGCCCCAGCATTTT
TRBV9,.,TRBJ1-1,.,CASSVGSVSWTEAFF,TGTGCCAGCAGCGTAGGGTCTGTTAGTTGGACTGAAGCTTTCTTT
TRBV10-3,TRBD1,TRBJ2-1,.,CAITGQGWIDEQFF,TGTGCCATAACGGGACAGGGGTGGATCGATGAGCAGTTCTTC
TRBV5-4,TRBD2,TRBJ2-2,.,CASSLGGSGGPLTGELFF,TGTGCCAGCAGCTTGGGGGGTAGCGGGGGGCCCCTCACCGGGGAGCTGTTTTTT
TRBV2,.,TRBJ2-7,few,CASREDASTYEQYF,TGTGCCAGCAGGGAGGACGCTTCGACCTACGAGCAGTACTTC
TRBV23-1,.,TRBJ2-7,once,CARPRGGGYEQYF,TGCGCCAGACCAAGAGGGGGGGGTTACGAGCAGTACTTC
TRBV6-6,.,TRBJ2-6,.,CASSGTGGANVLTF,TGTGCCAGCAGTGGAACGGGGGGGGCCAACGTCCTGACTTTC
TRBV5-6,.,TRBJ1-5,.,CASSFPGENQPQHF,TGTGCCAGCAGCTTCCCGGGGGAGAATCAGCCCCAGCATTTT
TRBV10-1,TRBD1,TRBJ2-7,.,CASSCDRDEQYF,TGCGCCAGCAGTTGTGACAGGGACGAGCAGTACTTC
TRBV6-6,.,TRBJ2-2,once,CASSYPTTTTGELFF,TGTGCCAGCAGTTACCCTACGACTACCACCGGGGAGCTGTTTTTT
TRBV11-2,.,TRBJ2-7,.,CASTLTGRGGGQYF,TGTGCCAGCACCCTGACTGGGCGGGGCGGAGGGCAGTACTTC
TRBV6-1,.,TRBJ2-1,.,CASSETSFEQFF,TGTGCCAGCAGTGAAACTAGTTTTGAGCAGTTCTTC
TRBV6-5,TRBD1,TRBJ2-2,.,CASSYKGARTGELFF,TGTGCCAGCAGTTACAAGGGGGCAAGGACCGGGGAGCTGTTTTTT
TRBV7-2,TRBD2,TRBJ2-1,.,CASSSRLAGNNEQFF,TGTGCCAGCAGCTCCCGACTAGCGGGGAACAATGAGCAGTTCTTC
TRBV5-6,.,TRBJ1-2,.,CASSLGQSTYGYTF,TGTGCCAGCAGCTTGGGGCAGTCAACCTATGGCTACACCTTC
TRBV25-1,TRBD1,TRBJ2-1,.,CASSGTPGQGPNEQFF,TGTGCCAGCAGTGGAACTCCGGGACAGGGTCCAAATGAGCAGTTCTTC
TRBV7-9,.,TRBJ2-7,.,CASSLQGGEQYF,TGTGCCAGCAGCTTGCAGGGCGGCGAGCAGTACTTC